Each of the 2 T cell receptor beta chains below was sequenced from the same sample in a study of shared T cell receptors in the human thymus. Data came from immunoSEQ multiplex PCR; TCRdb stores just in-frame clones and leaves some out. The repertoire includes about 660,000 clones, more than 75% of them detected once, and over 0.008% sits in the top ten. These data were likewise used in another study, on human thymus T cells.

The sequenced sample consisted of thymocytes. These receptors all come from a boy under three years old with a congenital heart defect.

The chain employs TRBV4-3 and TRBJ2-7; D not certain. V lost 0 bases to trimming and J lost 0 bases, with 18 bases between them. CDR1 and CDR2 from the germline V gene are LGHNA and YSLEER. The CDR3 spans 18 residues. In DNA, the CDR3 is TGCGCCAGCAGCCAAGATCCCTCTGGCAGGAATTACTCCTACGAGCAGTACTTC. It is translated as CASSQDPSGRNYSYEQYF.

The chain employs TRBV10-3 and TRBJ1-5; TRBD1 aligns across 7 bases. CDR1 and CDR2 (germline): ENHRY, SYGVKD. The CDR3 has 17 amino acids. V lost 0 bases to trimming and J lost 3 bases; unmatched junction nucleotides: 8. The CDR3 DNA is TGTGCCATCAGTGAGTCGATGACAGGGAAAGACAATCAGCCCCAGCATTTT. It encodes CAISESMTGKDNQPQHF.